Presented here are 24 T cell receptor beta chains from one specimen sequenced in a study of beta chain features in type 1 diabetes (dated by TCRdb to 2016 to 2019). Preparation of the library involved the immunoSEQ multiplex PCR assay. The High Capacity cDNA Reverse Transcription Kit was used to reverse transcribe all of the isolated RNA, meaning that expressed TCRB transcripts were what got sequenced. This is the immuneACCESS table as TCRdb keeps it, with only in-frame sequences that have V and J called. A part of the clones is gone; compared with another copy, unresolved V genes explain less than half, and the rest is unexplained. For this sample the table gives a few hundred thousand clones, of which over 13% were detected only once. The ten largest clones represent about 0.018% of the sample. Sequencing was performed on naive CD4+ T cells from blood. The cell subset or site label for this specimen denotes: true naive CD4+ T cells. The source is a young woman in good health.

The V gene is TRBV7-2, the J gene TRBJ1-1; D not resolved. This CDR3 region has 16 residues. Germline CDR1 is SGHTA and CDR2 is FQGNSA. The ends were cut back, 4 bases at V and 0 bases at J, with 15 bases in the middle. The CDR3 reads CASSSTQVSLNTEAFF. Here the CDR3 DNA reads TGTGCCAGCAGCTCCACCCAGGTCTCTCTGAACACTGAAGCTTTCTTT. The entire variable domain, with the rest obtained from reference TRBV7-2 and TRBJ1-1, is as follows: GAGVSQSPSNKVTEKGKDVELRCDPISGHTALYWYRQSLGQGLEFLIYFQGNSAPDKSGLPSDRFSAERTGGSVSTLTIQRTQQEDSAVYLCASSSTQVSLNTEAFFGQGTRLTVV.

A single count supports this clone. The rearrangement uses TRBV7-2 and TRBJ2-7; the D gene is possibly TRBD2 (7 bases). The CDR3 has 15 residues. With 5 bases removed from V and 1 base from J, the gap between germline ends came to 15 bases. Germline CDR1 is SGHTA and CDR2 is FQGNSA. CDR3 in DNA: TGTGCCAGCAGCCGTGACAAGGGGGGGTCCTACGAGCAGTACTTC. This translates into CASSRDKGGSYEQYF.

This clone was picked up a small number of times. The rearrangement joins TRBV29-1 to TRBJ2-7, with TRBD1 matching over 7 bases. Germline V gene data show CDR1 as SQVTM and CDR2 as ANQGSEA. The CDR3 runs 13 residues. V lost 4 bases to trimming and J lost 12 bases; unmatched junction nucleotides: 15. CDR3 coding DNA: TGCAGCGTTGGGGGACAGCCCTCTTCTGAGAGGTACTTC. It translates to CSVGGQPSSERYF.

This clone was seen a handful of times. The chain is built from TRBV7-2 and TRBJ2-6, with D perhaps TRBD2 (7 bases). This CDR3 has 17 residues. Germline-derived CDR1 and CDR2 are SGHTA and FQGNSA. Deletions cut 2 bases from V and 0 bases from J, with 11 bases between. The CDR3 is CASSLTGRDSGANVLTF. CDR3 in DNA: TGTGCCAGCAGCTTAACAGGGAGGGACTCTGGGGCCAACGTCCTGACTTTC.

This rearrangement joins TRBV9 to TRBJ2-1, with D possibly matching TRBD2 (6 bases). This CDR3 is 16 amino acids long. Between the trimmed V and J ends, which lost 3 bases and 2 bases, there was a span of 15 bases. CDR1 is SGDLS, CDR2 YYNGEE, per germline. CDR3 in amino acids: CASSDLSGRPYNEQFF. CDR3 DNA: TGTGCCAGCAGCGACCTCTCCGGGAGACCCTACAATGAGCAGTTCTTC.

This clone was counted a few times. The genes are TRBV28 and TRBJ1-5, with TRBD1 matching 7 bases. The CDR3 spans 14 residues. V was clipped by 7 bases and J by 2 bases; unmatched bases: 5. Looked up from germline, CDR1 is MDHEN and CDR2 is SYDVKM. The CDR3 spells CASIAGQRNQPQHF. The CDR3 DNA is TGTGCCAGCATTGCGGGACAGCGCAATCAGCCCCAGCATTTT.

This clone has only a few counts. J is TRBJ2-3 and V is TRBV30, with TRBD2 as a possible D gene (6 bases). Trimming stripped 6 bases from V and 0 bases from J, with 13 bases between. Germline values: CDR1 GTSNPN, CDR2 SVGIG (reference sequence). This CDR3 is built from 14 residues. CDR3 nucleotides: TGTGCCTGCCCAGGAGGGGCCAGCACAGATACGCAGTATTTT. Encoded protein: CACPGGASTDTQYF.

This clone was observed once. The chain couples TRBV28 to TRBJ1-1; 9 bases fit TRBD1. The germline CDR1 and CDR2 sequences are MDHEN and SYDVKM. This CDR3 contains 14 residues. Trimming cost V 2 bases and J 4 bases; bases outside gene matches: 2. This CDR3 is CASSLTGGGTEAFF. CDR3 coding DNA: TGTGCCAGCAGTTTAACAGGGGGCGGCACTGAAGCTTTCTTT.

This chain connects TRBV29-1 to TRBJ2-3; D is undetermined. V shed 7 bases and J shed 2 bases, with 16 bases lying between them. CDR3 length: 14 amino acids. Germline values: CDR1 SQVTM, CDR2 ANQGSEA. CDR3 loop: CSAPSTGFTDTQYF. The CDR3 region has the DNA TGCAGCGCCCCATCGACTGGGTTCACAGATACGCAGTATTTT.

This clone was counted a few times. The sample carries other DNA sequences with the same CDR3. V and J are TRBV29-1 and TRBJ2-5, with a weak D call TRBD2 (6 bases). Trimming shortened V by 4 bases and J by 2 bases, and 8 bases separated the two germline ends. Germline CDR1 SQVTM, CDR2 ANQGSEA. This CDR3 is 12 amino acids long. CDR3 sequence: CSVASVQETQYF. In nucleotides, the CDR3 is TGCAGCGTTGCTAGCGTTCAAGAGACCCAGTACTTC.

This chain links TRBV11-2 with TRBJ2-4; D call uncertain. V was trimmed by 2 bases and J by 0 bases, leaving 8 bases between them. CDR3 length equals 15 residues. Germline V lookup: CDR1 SGHAT, CDR2 FQNNGV. For the CDR3, the DNA is TGTGCCAGCAGCTTAAACGGTTTAGCCAAAAACATTCAGTACTTC. Translated: CASSLNGLAKNIQYF.

J is TRBJ1-2 and V is TRBV29-1; 7 positions agree with TRBD1. In germline, CDR1 is SQVTM, CDR2 ANQGSEA. The CDR3 loop spans 12 amino acids. The junction had 9 bases not matched to a gene; V was cut back by 8 bases and J by 6 bases. The CDR3 loop is CSPVRGEHGYTF. CDR3 DNA: TGCAGCCCGGTCAGGGGGGAGCATGGCTACACCTTC.

This clone was detected only once. The rearrangement joins TRBV30 to TRBJ1-1; D unclear. This CDR3 has 13 residues. The V gene lost 7 bases and the J gene lost 0 bases, with 12 bases spanning the gap. CDR1 and CDR2 (germline): GTSNPN, SVGIG (reference sequence). The DNA of the CDR3 is TGTGCCTCAAGGCGGGGTCTGAACACTGAAGCTTTCTTT. Encoded protein: CASRRGLNTEAFF.

V is TRBV28 and J is TRBJ2-1, with TRBD2 identical over 8 bases. The CDR3 is 15 residues long. The trim removed 6 bases at V and 6 bases at J, leaving 10 bases unmatched. The germline CDR1 and CDR2 sequences are MDHEN and SYDVKM. The CDR3 DNA reads as TGTGCCAGCAGCCCGGGACTAGGGAAGCCCAATGAGCAGTTCTTC. This sequence encodes CASSPGLGKPNEQFF.

This chain links TRBV6-5 with TRBJ1-5, with D unresolved. The germline V and J ends were trimmed by 0 bases and 7 bases, with 10 bases remaining between them. Germline V gene lookup returns CDR1 MNHEY and CDR2 SVGAGI. The CDR3 consists of 14 residues. CDR3 sequence reads: CASSYSRVWQPQHF. CDR3 bases: TGTGCCAGCAGTTACTCCCGGGTTTGGCAGCCCCAGCATTTT.

This clone was seen a handful of times. The rearrangement links TRBV9 to TRBJ2-3, with D perhaps matching TRBD1 (6 bases). V was trimmed by 0 bases and J by 4 bases, leaving 15 bases between them. The CDR3 is made up of 16 amino acids. Germline CDR1 and CDR2: SGDLS and YYNGEE. In DNA form, the CDR3 reads TGTGCCAGCAGCGTAGCACAGGGCCTTGGGGCAGATACGCAGTATTTT. Translated: CASSVAQGLGADTQYF.

V usage is TRBV18 and J usage is TRBJ2-2; 12 positions match TRBD2. Trimming at V came to 1 base and at J to 2 bases, leaving 2 bases not matched to a gene. Germline CDR1 is KGHSH and CDR2 is LQKENI. This CDR3 region has 17 residues. The CDR3 nucleotides are TGTGCCAGCTCACCACAACTAGCGGGAGGAAACACCGGGGAGCTGTTTTTT. It yields the protein CASSPQLAGGNTGELFF.

The V and J genes are TRBV7-9 and TRBJ2-5; 8 positions match TRBD1. V trimming: 5 bases; J trimming: 2 bases; junction bases outside the gene matches: 4. CDR3 length: 14 residues. Germline CDR1 reads SEHNR; CDR2 reads FQNEAQ (reference sequence). CDR3 DNA sequence: TGTGCCAGCAGCCCACGACAGGGGCAAGAGACCCAGTACTTC. It is translated as CASSPRQGQETQYF.

This clone turned up a few times. This rearrangement joins TRBV11-1 to TRBJ2-1, with TRBD1 matching 8 bases. This CDR3 comprises 17 residues. Germline V lookup: CDR1 SGHAT, CDR2 FQDESV (reference sequence). V lost 2 bases to trimming and J lost 7 bases; unmatched junction nucleotides: 13. In nucleotides, the CDR3 is TGTGCCAGCAGCTTAACAGGACGGCGACAGGGGTCGAATGAGCAGTTCTTC. Protein: CASSLTGRRQGSNEQFF.

This rearrangement joins TRBV29-1 to TRBJ1-2, with D perhaps TRBD1 (6 bases). The CDR3 extends over 13 amino acids. Germline V gives CDR1 SQVTM, CDR2 ANQGSEA. Between the trimmed V and J ends, which lost 5 bases and 4 bases, there was a span of 14 bases. CDR3: CSVRGIEGYGYTF. CDR3 coding DNA: TGCAGCGTTAGGGGGATTGAGGGCTATGGCTACACCTTC.

This sequence joins TRBV4-3 and TRBJ1-2; D is unresolved. V lost 0 bases to trimming and J lost 4 bases, with 15 bases between them. CDR1 and CDR2 (germline): LGHNA, YSLEER. The CDR3 extends over 16 amino acids. As DNA, the CDR3 is TGCGCCAGCAGCCAAGATGTCGGGTCGCAAGGCTATGGCTACACCTTC. The encoded protein is CASSQDVGSQGYGYTF.

This clone was counted between two and nine times. V and J are TRBV28 and TRBJ2-7; 9 nucleotides line up with TRBD2. V trimming: 8 bases; J trimming: 4 bases; junction bases outside the gene matches: 12. CDR1 and CDR2 from the germline V gene are MDHEN and SYDVKM. The CDR3 is 15 residues long. The CDR3 reads CASLPHEAGGYEQYF. The CDR3 DNA follows: TGTGCCAGCCTCCCCCACGAGGCGGGAGGGTACGAGCAGTACTTC.

The genes are TRBV7-3 and TRBJ2-1; tentative D call: TRBD2 (5 bases). Germline CDR1 reads SGHTA; CDR2 reads FQGTGA. The CDR3 length is 14 residues. The germline V and J ends were trimmed by 0 bases and 12 bases, with 15 bases remaining between them. The CDR3 spells CASSLTDLSGRQFF. CDR3 in DNA: TGTGCCAGCAGCTTAACGGATCTGAGCGGAAGGCAGTTCTTC.

The chain joins TRBV7-2 to TRBJ2-7; TRBD1 aligns across 10 bases. J lost 3 bases, V lost 2 bases, and 7 bases had no gene match. CDR1 and CDR2 (germline): SGHTA, FQGNSA. This CDR3 comprises 16 residues. Here the CDR3 DNA reads TGTGCCAGCAGCTTAAGGTGGGACAGGGGAGACTACGAGCAGTACTTC. Protein sequence: CASSLRWDRGDYEQYF.